This entry lists 2 T cell receptor beta chains sequenced from one sample in a study of cytomegalovirus exposure and HLA in healthy donors. The PCR employed 60 Vbeta primers together with 13 Jbeta primers. Clones were sequenced by immunoSEQ multiplex PCR, and TCRdb holds only the in-frame ones, with some missing. The table includes more than 95,000 clones, around 85% detected once. Sequencing was performed on PBMCs. Receptors were obtained from a young man in good health and CMV-seropositive.

This clone was detected only once. The V and J genes are TRBV11-3 and TRBJ2-3; D is ambiguous. Germline V CDR1 and CDR2: SGHNT, YENEEA. The length of the CDR3 is 13 residues. Trimming took off 5 bases at V and 5 bases at J, with 11 bases between the two ends. Written as DNA, the CDR3 is TGTGCCAGCAGCCACGAGGCTAGAGATACGCAGTATTTT. Amino acids: CASSHEARDTQYF.

CDR3 in DNA: TGCGCCAGCAGCGTGACTAGCGCCCAAGAGACCCAGTACTTC. This codes for CASSVTSAQETQYF. The gene calls are TRBV5-1 and TRBJ2-5; 8 bases align to TRBD2. The V segment lost 4 bases and the J segment 1 base; nucleotides outside the gene matches: 3. The CDR3 has 14 residues. The germline V gene encodes CDR1 SGHRS and CDR2 YFSETQ.